This T cell receptor beta chain derives from a study of T cells in Graves' hyperthyroidism and ophthalmopathy. The ends were cut back, 3 bases at V and 0 bases at J, with 10 bases in the middle. The germline V gene has CDR1 SGDLS and CDR2 YYNGEE. The CDR3 spans 15 residues. It was RNA transcripts that yielded the amplified TCR beta CDR3 regions. During a first-round RT-PCR of the TCR CDR3, the HTBI primer set was used. Each CDR3 protein is one row after TCRdb ran MiXCR on the multiplex PCR reads. The table records around 450,000 distinct CDR3 sequences, roughly 13% of them present only once. The sequenced sample was blood. This TCR was recovered from a woman aged 18-29 years with Graves' hyperthyroidism. This sequence joins TRBV9 and TRBJ1-5, with no clear D. The CDR3 is CASSGTDYSNQPQHF. The DNA for the CDR3 is TGTGCCAGCAGCGGAACCGATTATAGCAATCAGCCCCAGCATTTT.